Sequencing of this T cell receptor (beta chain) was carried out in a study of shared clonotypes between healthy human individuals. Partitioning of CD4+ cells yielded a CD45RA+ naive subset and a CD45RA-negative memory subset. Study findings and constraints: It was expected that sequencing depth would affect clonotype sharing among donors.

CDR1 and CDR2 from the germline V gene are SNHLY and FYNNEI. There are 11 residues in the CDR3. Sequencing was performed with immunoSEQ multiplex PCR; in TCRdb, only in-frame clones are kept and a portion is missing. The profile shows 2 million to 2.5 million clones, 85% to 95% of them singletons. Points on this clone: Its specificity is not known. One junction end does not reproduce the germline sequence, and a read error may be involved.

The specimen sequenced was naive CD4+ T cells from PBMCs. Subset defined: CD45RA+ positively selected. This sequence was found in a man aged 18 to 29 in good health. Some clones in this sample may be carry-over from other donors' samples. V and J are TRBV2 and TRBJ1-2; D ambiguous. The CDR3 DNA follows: TGTTCCAGTTCCAACAACTATGGCTACACCTTC. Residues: CSSSNNYGYTF.